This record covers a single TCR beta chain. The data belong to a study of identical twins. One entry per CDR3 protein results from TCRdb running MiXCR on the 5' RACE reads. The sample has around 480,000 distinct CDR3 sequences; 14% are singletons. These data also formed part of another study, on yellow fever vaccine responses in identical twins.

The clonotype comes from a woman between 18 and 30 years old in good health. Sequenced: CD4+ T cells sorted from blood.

The CDR3, as DNA: TGCGCCAGCAGTCAATCAGGGACATCCTACAATGAGCAGTTCTTC. Its protein product is CASSQSGTSYNEQFF. V usage is TRBV23-1 and J usage is TRBJ2-1, with a possible D match to TRBD1 (6 bases). TRBV23-1 is filed as an ORF, its function uncertain. The V gene lost 0 bases and the J gene lost 1 base, with 7 bases spanning the gap. The CDR3 runs 15 residues.